What follows are 27 T cell receptor beta chains derived from one specimen sequenced in a study of post-analysis software for immune sequencing data. Findings of the study overall: TRBV5-6, TRBV5-1 and TRBV20-1 belonged to a set of five TRBV segments that were more frequent in patients than controls.

For these receptors, no antigen is known. Every TCR beta cDNA library bore unique molecular identifiers. TCRdb called the PCR reads again in MiXCR, with one record for every CDR3 protein. Found here are hundreds of thousands of distinct CDR3 sequences, 30% of them singletons; the top ten hold about 0.5%. Sequences were obtained from blood. The source is a girl aged 5-17 years with multiple sclerosis.

This clonotype was counted between two and nine times. The chain links TRBV29-1 to TRBJ2-1; TRBD1 matches at 7 bases. Germline CDR1 reads SQVTM; CDR2 reads ANQGSEA. This CDR3 comprises 15 residues. V shed 6 bases and J 5 bases; nucleotides not matched to a gene: 13. The CDR3 bases are TGCAGCGTCCGACCGGGACAGAGGGGTGACAATGAGCAGTTCTTC. Protein: CSVRPGQRGDNEQFF.

The V call is TRBV5-1, the J call TRBJ2-1, with 8 bases that match TRBD1. In germline, CDR1 is SGHRS, CDR2 YFSETQ. This CDR3 has 17 residues. J was trimmed by 4 bases and V by 4 bases; bases with no gene match: 13. The CDR3 coding sequence is TGCGCCAGCAGCACTCGGCGACAGGGGATGGGGTACAATGAGCAGTTCTTC. Translated, it gives CASSTRRQGMGYNEQFF.

In its sample, this clonotype was seen a few times. V usage is TRBV7-9 and J usage is TRBJ2-4, with D tentatively TRBD1 (6 bases). The J call is uncertain, as TRBJ2-5 better fits the DNA end. This CDR3 comprises 14 residues. CDR1 is SEHNR and CDR2 is FQNEAQ in the germline V gene (reference sequence). CDR3 loop: CASSVGAQRETQYF. DNA of the CDR3: TGTGCCAGCAGCGTGGGGGCCCAAAGGGAGACCCAGTACTTC.

CDR3 amino acids: CATVGTRSGWANVLTF. The CDR3 DNA sequence: TGTGCCACCGTAGGAACGCGTTCAGGCTGGGCCAACGTCCTGACTTTC. The V and J genes are TRBV5-6 and TRBJ2-6; D gene ambiguous. V was pared by 9 bases and J by 5 bases, with 21 bases between. This CDR3 comprises 16 residues. Germline CDR1 is SGHDT and CDR2 is YYEEEE.

The genes are TRBV20-1 and TRBJ1-5; D uncertain. V lost 6 bases to trimming and J lost 0 bases, with 9 bases between them. Germline CDR1 and CDR2: DFQATT and SNEGSKA (reference sequence). This CDR3 has 13 residues. This CDR3 reads CSASQYSNQPQHF. CDR3 sequence (DNA): TGCAGTGCGTCCCAGTATAGCAATCAGCCCCAGCATTTT.

This clonotype is a singleton in its sample. This chain uses TRBV7-2 with TRBJ2-7; D might be TRBD2 (5 bases). Trimming removed 5 bases at V and 2 bases at J, with 16 bases between. The V gene's germline CDR1 is SGHTA and CDR2 FQGNSA. This CDR3 contains 15 residues. CDR3 sequence reads: CASSARVGEPYEQYF. The CDR3 nucleotides read TGTGCCAGCAGCGCGCGGGTGGGCGAGCCCTACGAGCAGTACTTC. Variable domain in full (rest from reference TRBV7-2 and TRBJ2-7): GAGVSQSPSNKVTEKGKDVELRCDPISGHTALYWYRQSLGQGLEFLIYFQGNSAPDKSGLPSDRFSAERTGGSVSTLTIQRTQQEDSAVYLCASSARVGEPYEQYFGPGTRLTVT.

This clonotype has a count of ten or more. The chain joins TRBV29-1 to TRBJ2-7; D might be TRBD2 (6 bases). Per the germline V gene, CDR1 is SQVTM and CDR2 is ANQGSEA. This CDR3 has 13 residues. Trimming cost V 4 bases and J 7 bases, with 17 bases left between them. The CDR3, as DNA: TGCAGCGTTGGCCGGGGGATATTTGGAGAGCAGTACTTC. Translation: CSVGRGIFGEQYF.

This sequence joins TRBV29-1 and TRBJ2-7, with 9 bases identical to TRBD2. J lost 3 bases, V lost 2 bases, and 2 bases had no gene match. Germline-derived CDR1 and CDR2 are SQVTM and ANQGSEA. This CDR3 comprises 13 residues. As DNA, the CDR3 is TGCAGCGTTGAAATAGCGGGAGTCTACGAGCAGTACTTC. It codes for CSVEIAGVYEQYF.

This clonotype was recorded a few times. The V and J genes are TRBV5-1 and TRBJ2-3; D call uncertain. Germline V lookup: CDR1 SGHRS, CDR2 YFSETQ. The V end was cut by 4 bases, the J end by 5 bases, with 11 bases between. This CDR3 contains 13 residues. CDR3 region: CASSARKIDTQYF. CDR3 bases: TGCGCCAGCAGCGCCCGGAAGATAGATACGCAGTATTTT. Combining the CDR3 with reference TRBV5-1 and TRBJ2-3 gives the whole variable domain KAGVTQTPRYLIKTRGQQVTLSCSPISGHRSVSWYQQTPGQGLQFLFEYFSETQRNKGNFPGRFSGRQFSNSRSEMNVSTLELGDSALYLCASSARKIDTQYFGPGTRLTVL.

The gene calls are TRBV9 and TRBJ2-5; 13 nucleotides agree with TRBD2. V gave up 3 bases and J gave up 4 bases; unmatched junction bases: 3. Germline V gene lookup returns CDR1 SGDLS and CDR2 YYNGEE. This CDR3 has 15 amino acids. The CDR3 nucleotides read TGTGCCAGCAGCGGACTAGCGGGAGGTTCAGAGACCCAGTACTTC. This encodes CASSGLAGGSETQYF.

There are a few counts of this clonotype. The chain combines TRBV6-1 with TRBJ1-2; 8 nucleotides line up with TRBD1. With 2 bases clipped from V and 7 bases from J, the junction kept 12 bases outside the gene matches. Germline V lookup: CDR1 MNHNS, CDR2 SASEGT. The CDR3 totals 16 residues. The CDR3, as DNA: TGTGCCAGCAGTGAATTGGTAGGACAGGGAGTTATTGGCTACACCTTC. It codes for CASSELVGQGVIGYTF.

Only a few counts were recorded for this clonotype. J is TRBJ1-2 and V is TRBV25-1, with 7 bases lining up with TRBD1. CDR1 and CDR2 (germline): MGHDK, SYGVNS. V shed 6 bases, J shed 6 bases, and the junction held 13 bases outside the gene matches. This CDR3 is 15 amino acids long. DNA for the CDR3: TGTGCCAGCAGAAAGACAGGGTTTGAGCTCGATGGCTACACCTTC. It specifies CASRKTGFELDGYTF.

This clonotype has more than one count but fewer than ten. The V gene is TRBV3-1, the J gene TRBJ2-6, with D tentatively TRBD2 (6 bases). V lost 1 base and J 4 bases, leaving 8 bases between the germline ends. The CDR3 spans 15 residues. Germline V gene sequence: CDR1 LGHDT, CDR2 YNNKEL (reference sequence). CDR3 sequence: CASSQVRGGANVLTF. The CDR3 bases are TGTGCCAGCAGCCAAGTGCGGGGAGGGGCCAACGTCCTGACTTTC.

This clonotype was observed a handful of times. V usage is TRBV7-8 and J usage is TRBJ2-1; D unclear. Germline CDR1 SGHVS, CDR2 FQNEAQ. The CDR3 loop spans 16 amino acids. The germline V and J ends were trimmed by 5 bases and 5 bases, with 19 bases remaining between them. The CDR3 sequence: CASSGPVLGPHNEQFF. The CDR3 nucleotides read TGTGCCAGCAGCGGACCCGTCCTAGGGCCCCACAATGAGCAGTTCTTC. Full variable domain (rest looked up from reference TRBV7-8 and TRBJ2-1): GAGVSQSPRYKVAKRGQDVALRCDPISGHVSLFWYQQALGQGPEFLTYFQNEAQLDKSGLPSDRFFAERPEGSVSTLKIQRTQQEDSAVYLCASSGPVLGPHNEQFFGPGTRLTVL.

This clonotype was recorded a few times. V gene TRBV20-1 combines with J gene TRBJ2-3, with 8 bases aligning to TRBD2. The CDR3 is 14 amino acids. CDR1 is DFQATT and CDR2 is SNEGSKA in the germline V gene (reference sequence). Trimming at V came to 1 base and at J to 1 base, leaving 1 base not matched to a gene. The CDR3 here is CSARALAGTDTQYF. Here the CDR3 DNA reads TGCAGTGCTAGAGCACTAGCGGGCACAGATACGCAGTATTTT.

The chain couples TRBV20-1 to TRBJ1-1; 7 bases agree with TRBD1. Germline V CDR1 and CDR2: DFQATT, SNEGSKA (reference sequence). The CDR3 has 13 residues. Losses at the gene ends were 3 bases for V and 2 bases for J; bases not matched to a gene: 3. CDR3 region: CSASWDSNTEAFF. The CDR3 DNA follows: TGCAGTGCTAGCTGGGACAGCAACACTGAAGCTTTCTTT.

The sample holds a few counts of this clonotype. The chain carries TRBV12-3 or TRBV12-4 and TRBJ1-2; no reliable D call. Trimming shortened V by 5 bases and J by 4 bases, and 11 bases separated the two germline ends. This CDR3 spans 13 amino acids. This chain's CDR3 is CASSPGVSYGYTF. The CDR3 nucleotides read TGTGCCAGCAGTCCTGGGGTTTCCTATGGCTACACCTTC.

This clonotype was counted a few times. The V call is TRBV6-5, the J call TRBJ1-4; TRBD1 aligns across 9 bases. V dropped 6 bases and J dropped 7; count of bases not matched to a gene: 12. The CDR3 extends over 16 amino acids. Germline V gene sequence: CDR1 MNHEY, CDR2 SVGAGI. CDR3 protein: CASSRMVGTGSEKLFF. The DNA of the CDR3 is TGTGCCAGCAGCCGAATGGTGGGGACAGGGAGTGAAAAACTGTTTTTT.

Remarks on this clonotype: An end of the junction differs from the germline gene, which may be a read error. The V call is TRBV7-7, the J call TRBJ2-1, with D tentatively TRBD1 (6 bases). The germline V gene encodes CDR1 SSHAT and CDR2 FNYEAQ (reference sequence). The CDR3 has 17 residues. CDR3 nucleotides: TGTGCTAGCAGCTTAGGTTCCACCATGGGGGCCAGCGATGAGCAGTTCTTC. Amino acid sequence: CASSLGSTMGASDEQFF.

This chain joins TRBV4-1 and TRBJ1-1; no definite D call. Germline-derived CDR1 and CDR2 are MGHRA and YSYEKL. The CDR3 is 14 amino acids. V was clipped by 4 bases and J by 3 bases, with 12 bases between them. Here the CDR3 reads CASSPTWKDTEAFF. In DNA form, the CDR3 reads TGCGCCAGCAGCCCCACCTGGAAGGACACTGAAGCTTTCTTT.

This clonotype has just a few counts. This chain connects TRBV29-1 to TRBJ1-2; no clear D. V lost 3 bases and J 8 bases, leaving 13 bases between the germline ends. Per germline, CDR1 SQVTM and CDR2 ANQGSEA. The CDR3 sequence is 12 residues long. CDR3 in amino acids: CSVDVGSWGYTF. CDR3 bases: TGCAGCGTTGACGTGGGTTCGTGGGGCTACACCTTC.

This clonotype was seen a few times. This chain uses TRBV20-1 with TRBJ1-5, with unresolved D. Germline V gene data show CDR1 as DFQATT and CDR2 as SNEGSKA (reference sequence). V was trimmed by 2 bases and J by 2 bases, leaving 13 bases between them. This CDR3 region has 15 residues. The CDR3 DNA reads TGCAGTGCTAGATTTGGCGGGAGGGGCAATCAGCCCCAGCATTTT. This sequence encodes CSARFGGRGNQPQHF.

Remarks on this clonotype: A much larger clonotype is one base distant, so this may be a read error. The chain employs TRBV10-1 and TRBJ2-1, with TRBD2 matching over 8 bases. This CDR3 has 15 residues. Germline V gene lookup returns CDR1 WNHNN and CDR2 SYGVQD (reference sequence). Here the CDR3 reads CASSELAGSYNGQFF. CDR3 DNA: TGCGCCAGCAGTGAGCTAGCGGGTAGTTACAATGGGCAGTTCTTC.

The rearrangement joins TRBV19 to TRBJ1-1, with D uncertain. Germline assignment: CDR1 LNHDA and CDR2 SQIVND (reference sequence). This CDR3 comprises 11 residues. Trimming took off 3 bases at V and 7 bases at J, with 6 bases between the two ends. For the CDR3, the DNA is TGTGCCAGTAGTATGCCCTATGAAGCTTTCTTT. It codes for CASSMPYEAFF. Combining the CDR3 with reference TRBV19 and TRBJ1-1 gives the whole variable domain DGGITQSPKYLFRKEGQNVTLSCEQNLNHDAMYWYRQDPGQGLRLIYYSQIVNDFQKGDIAEGYSVSREKKESFPLTVTSAQKNPTAFYLCASSMPYEAFFGQGTRLTVV.

This clonotype has more than one count but fewer than ten. The chain couples TRBV2 to TRBJ2-7; a possible D gene is TRBD1 (5 bases). CDR3 length: 15 residues. Trimming shortened V by 4 bases and J by 3 bases, and 16 bases separated the two germline ends. Looked up from germline, CDR1 is SNHLY and CDR2 is FYNNEI. The CDR3 DNA is TGTGCCAGCAGTGGTAGGACAACCTCCATCTACGAGCAGTACTTC. This sequence encodes CASSGRTTSIYEQYF. Based on the CDR3 plus reference TRBV2 and TRBJ2-7, the full variable domain is EPEVTQTPSHQVTQMGQEVILRCVPISNHLYFYWYRQILGQKVEFLVSFYNNEISEKSEIFDDQFSVERPDGSNFTLKIRSTKLEDSAMYFCASSGRTTSIYEQYFGPGTRLTVT.

This clonotype was seen more than once but under ten times. The chain combines TRBV27 with TRBJ1-1; D call uncertain. CDR3 size: 16 residues. Trimming took 6 bases from V and 1 from J, leaving 18 bases between them. Germline CDR1 reads MNHEY; CDR2 reads SMNVEV (reference sequence). The CDR3, as DNA: TGTGCCAGCAGGCAATCCCTCGGTTTGCGGAACACTGAAGCTTTCTTT. Translated: CASRQSLGLRNTEAFF.

This sequence joins TRBV5-1 and TRBJ2-1; 9 nucleotides align to TRBD1. Germline V gives CDR1 SGHRS, CDR2 YFSETQ. This CDR3 spans 15 amino acids. V lost 4 bases and J lost 4; bases outside the gene matches: 6. This CDR3 is CASSATGTGYNEQFF. DNA of the CDR3: TGCGCCAGCAGCGCAACCGGGACAGGGTACAATGAGCAGTTCTTC. The whole variable domain, filled in from reference TRBV5-1 and TRBJ2-1, reads KAGVTQTPRYLIKTRGQQVTLSCSPISGHRSVSWYQQTPGQGLQFLFEYFSETQRNKGNFPGRFSGRQFSNSRSEMNVSTLELGDSALYLCASSATGTGYNEQFFGPGTRLTVL.